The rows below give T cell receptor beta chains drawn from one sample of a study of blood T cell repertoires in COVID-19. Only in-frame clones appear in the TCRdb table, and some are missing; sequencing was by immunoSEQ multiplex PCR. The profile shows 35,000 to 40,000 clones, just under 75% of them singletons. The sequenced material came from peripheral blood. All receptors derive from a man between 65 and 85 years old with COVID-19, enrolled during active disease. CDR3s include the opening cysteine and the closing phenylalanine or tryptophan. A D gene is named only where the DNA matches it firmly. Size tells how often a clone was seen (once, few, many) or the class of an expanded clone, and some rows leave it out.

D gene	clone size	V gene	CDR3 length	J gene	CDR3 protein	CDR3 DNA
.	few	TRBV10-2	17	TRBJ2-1	CASSEPKQGRNDHEQFF	TGCGCCAGCAGTGAGCCAAAACAGGGAAGAAATGACCATGAGCAGTTCTTC
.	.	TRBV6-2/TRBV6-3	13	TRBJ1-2	CASSLRQRGGYTF	TGTGCCAGCAGTTTAAGACAGCGGGGTGGCTACACCTTC
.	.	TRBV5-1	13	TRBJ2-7	CASSLDRVYEQYF	TGCGCCAGCAGCTTGGACAGGGTTTACGAGCAGTACTTC
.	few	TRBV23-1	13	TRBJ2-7	CASSLGKSYEQYF	TGCGCCAGCAGTCTCGGGAAATCCTACGAGCAGTACTTC
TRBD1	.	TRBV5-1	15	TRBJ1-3	CASSIGTVSGNTIYF	TGCGCCAGCAGCATTGGGACAGTCTCTGGAAACACCATATATTTT
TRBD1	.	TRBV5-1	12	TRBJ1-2	CASRETGFGYTF	TGCGCCAGCAGGGAGACAGGGTTCGGCTACACCTTC
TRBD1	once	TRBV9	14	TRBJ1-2	CASSAGTDFYGYTF	TGTGCCAGCAGCGCCGGGACAGACTTCTATGGCTACACCTTC
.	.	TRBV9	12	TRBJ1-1	CASSVRPGGAFF	TGTGCCAGCAGCGTGCGACCCGGAGGAGCTTTCTTT
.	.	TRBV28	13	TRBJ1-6	CASLSQVYSPLHF	TGTGCCAGCCTGTCCCAGGTCTATTCACCCCTCCACTTT
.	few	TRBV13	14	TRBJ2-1	CAYGRRGPYNEQFF	TGTGCCTATGGGAGGAGGGGCCCCTACAATGAGCAGTTCTTC
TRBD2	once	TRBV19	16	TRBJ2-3	CASSRLAGGPSDTQYF	TGTGCCAGTAGCCGACTAGCGGGGGGGCCGTCAGATACGCAGTATTTT
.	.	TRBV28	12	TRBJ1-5	CASQRRGQPQHF	TGTGCCAGCCAACGTAGAGGTCAGCCCCAGCATTTT
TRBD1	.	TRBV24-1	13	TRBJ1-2	CATSDGQGGGYTF	TGTGCCACCAGTGATGGACAGGGGGGAGGCTACACCTTC
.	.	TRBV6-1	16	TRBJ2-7	CASSVGVGSFPYEQYF	TGTGCCAGCAGTGTCGGGGTCGGGTCTTTTCCTTACGAGCAGTACTTC
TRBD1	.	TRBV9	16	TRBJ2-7	CASSTQQGARSYEQYF	TGTGCCAGCAGCACGCAACAGGGGGCCCGTTCCTACGAGCAGTACTTC
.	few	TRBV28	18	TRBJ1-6	CASSFGGLNTGINSPLHF	TGTGCCAGCAGTTTTGGGGGCTTGAACACAGGGATTAATTCACCCCTCCACTTT
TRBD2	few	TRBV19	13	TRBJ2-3	CASSLALGDTQYF	TGTGCCAGCTCACTAGCGCTGGGAGATACGCAGTATTTT
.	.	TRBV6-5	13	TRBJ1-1	CASTTPGVGEAFF	TGTGCCAGCACGACCCCAGGGGTAGGAGAAGCTTTCTTT
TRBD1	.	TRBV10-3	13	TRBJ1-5	CAINGDSDQPQHF	TGTGCCATCAATGGGGACAGTGATCAGCCCCAGCATTTT
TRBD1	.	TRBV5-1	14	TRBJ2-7	CASSPTGGTYEQYF	TGCGCCAGCAGCCCGACAGGGGGCACCTACGAGCAGTACTTC
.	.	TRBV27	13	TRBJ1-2	CASSSLGHYGYTF	TGTGCCAGCAGTTCCCTGGGGCACTATGGCTACACCTTC
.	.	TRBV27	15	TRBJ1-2	CASRYPIRRGYGYTF	TGTGCCAGCAGGTACCCAATCCGGCGGGGCTATGGCTACACCTTC
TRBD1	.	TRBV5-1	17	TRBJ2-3	CASSFAYAGGGEDTQYF	TGCGCCAGCAGCTTCGCTTACGCAGGGGGCGGAGAAGATACGCAGTATTTT
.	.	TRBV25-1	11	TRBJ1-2	CASSASRGYTF	TGTGCCAGCAGTGCATCCAGGGGCTACACCTTC
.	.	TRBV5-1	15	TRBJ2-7	CASSLDRNPPYEQYF	TGCGCCAGCAGCTTGGATAGAAACCCCCCCTACGAGCAGTACTTC
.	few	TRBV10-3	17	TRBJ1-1	CAISESGPRGRGTEAFF	TGTGCCATCAGTGAGTCGGGGCCGAGGGGCAGGGGCACTGAAGCTTTCTTT
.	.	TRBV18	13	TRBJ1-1	CASSPAEGTEAFF	TGTGCCAGCTCACCCGCCGAGGGCACTGAAGCTTTCTTT
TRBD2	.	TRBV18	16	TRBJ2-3	CASSPRLAGHTDTQYF	TGTGCCAGCTCACCGAGACTAGCGGGTCACACAGATACGCAGTATTTT
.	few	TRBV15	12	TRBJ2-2	CATSTRTGELFF	TGTGCCACCTCCACTAGGACCGGGGAGCTGTTTTTT
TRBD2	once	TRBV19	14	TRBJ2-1	CASIGGVSYNEQFF	TGTGCCAGTATCGGGGGGGTCTCCTACAATGAGCAGTTCTTC
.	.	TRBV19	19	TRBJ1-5	CASSAHGPRQAPSNQPQHF	TGTGCCAGTAGTGCCCATGGCCCGAGACAGGCCCCTAGCAATCAGCCCCAGCATTTT
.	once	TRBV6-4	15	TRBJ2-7	CASSAGLGTGAEQYF	TGTGCCAGCAGTGCAGGACTAGGCACGGGGGCCGAGCAGTACTTC
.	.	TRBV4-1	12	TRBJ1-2	CASSQDLRGYTF	TGCGCCAGCAGCCAAGATCTGCGTGGCTACACCTTC
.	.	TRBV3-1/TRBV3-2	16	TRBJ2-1	CASSQASSSSYNEQFF	TGTGCCAGCAGCCAAGCGTCTTCCAGCTCCTACAATGAGCAGTTCTTC
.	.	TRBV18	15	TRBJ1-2	CASSPGSGQVYGYTF	TGTGCCAGCTCACCGGGTAGTGGTCAGGTTTACGGCTACACCTTC
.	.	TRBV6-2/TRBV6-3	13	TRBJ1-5	CASSLSGVRPQHF	TGTGCCAGCAGTCTCTCAGGGGTGAGGCCCCAGCATTTT
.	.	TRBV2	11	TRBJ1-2	CASGNTYGYTF	TGTGCCAGCGGCAACACCTATGGCTACACCTTC
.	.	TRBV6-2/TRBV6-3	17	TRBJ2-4	CASSYTDYDLAKNIQYF	TGTGCCAGCAGTTATACAGACTACGATTTAGCCAAAAACATTCAGTACTTC
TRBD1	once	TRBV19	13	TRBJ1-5	CAIGGQGNQPQHF	TGTGCCATAGGGGGACAGGGGAATCAGCCCCAGCATTTT
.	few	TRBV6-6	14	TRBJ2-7	CASSYSAGSYEQYF	TGTGCCAGCAGTTACTCGGCGGGCTCCTACGAGCAGTACTTC
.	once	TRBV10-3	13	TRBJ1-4	CAISVQDDEKLFF	TGTGCCATCAGTGTACAGGATGATGAAAAACTGTTTTTT
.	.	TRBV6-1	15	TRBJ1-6	CASSEVLGANSPLHF	TGTGCCAGCAGTGAAGTCCTAGGGGCGAATTCACCCCTCCACTTT
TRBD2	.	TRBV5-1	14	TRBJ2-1	CASSLAGTSDEQFF	TGCGCCAGCAGCTTGGCCGGGACTAGTGATGAGCAGTTCTTC
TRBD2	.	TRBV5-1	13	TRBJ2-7	CASSSLAGREQYF	TGCGCCAGCAGCTCACTAGCGGGGCGCGAGCAGTACTTC
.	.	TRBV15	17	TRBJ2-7	CATSRELILDKRYEQYF	TGTGCCACCAGCAGAGAGTTGATACTGGACAAGAGGTACGAGCAGTACTTC
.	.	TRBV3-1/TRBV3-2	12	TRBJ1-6	CASSQLNSPLHF	TGTGCCAGCAGCCAATTAAATTCACCCCTCCACTTT
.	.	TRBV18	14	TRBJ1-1	CASSPLSQGNEAFF	TGTGCCAGCTCACCACTAAGTCAGGGTAATGAAGCTTTCTTT
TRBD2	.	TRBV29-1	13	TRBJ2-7	CSVRGLAGYEQYF	TGCAGCGTCCGCGGCCTAGCGGGCTACGAGCAGTACTTC
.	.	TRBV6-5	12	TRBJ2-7	CASSGGSYEQYF	TGTGCCAGCAGCGGGGGCTCCTACGAGCAGTACTTC